The rows below give T cell receptor beta chains drawn from one sample of a study of T cells after yellow fever vaccination. MiXCR was run by TCRdb on the 5' RACE reads, yielding one entry per CDR3 protein. The sample comprises 300,000 or so distinct CDR3 sequences, roughly 7% of which are singletons, and 15% to 20% rests with the top ten. Sequenced here: PBMCs, sampled roughly 47 days after the first yellow fever vaccination. These receptors all come from a man between 18 and 29 years old who received the YFV17D yellow fever vaccine. Each CDR3 is given with its conserved first and last residue. The D gene is left open where the match is weak. Clone sizes are given selectively: once, few, many, or a class where the clone is expanded.

TRBV24-1	18	few	-	TRBJ2-4	CATSDLNVREKAKNIQYF	TGTGCCACCAGTGATTTGAATGTCCGGGAAAAAGCCAAAAACATTCAGTACTTC
TRBV3-1	15	few	-	TRBJ1-6	CASSQDPQGRSPLHF	TGTGCCAGCAGCCAAGACCCCCAGGGTCGCTCACCCCTCCACTTT
TRBV18	13	-	-	TRBJ2-7	CASSPPGSWEQYF	TGTGCCAGCTCACCACCGGGTAGTTGGGAGCAGTACTTC
TRBV12-5	15	few	TRBD2	TRBJ2-1	CASGLVTLAGGEQFF	TGTGCTAGTGGTTTGGTAACCCTAGCGGGGGGGGAGCAGTTCTTC
TRBV5-1	18	-	-	TRBJ1-4	CASSPPGRGSATNEKLFF	TGCGCCAGCAGCCCGCCGGGCAGGGGATCTGCAACTAATGAAAAACTGTTTTTT
TRBV7-2	14	-	-	TRBJ2-5	CASSSTEIQETQYF	TGTGCCAGCAGCTCGACAGAGATTCAAGAGACCCAGTACTTC
TRBV7-2	14	many	TRBD1	TRBJ2-1	CASAFRDRGDEQFF	TGTGCCAGCGCGTTCCGGGACAGGGGGGATGAGCAGTTCTTC
TRBV5-1	14	-	TRBD1	TRBJ2-5	CASRDRAQGETQYF	TGCGCCAGCAGAGACAGGGCGCAAGGGGAGACCCAGTACTTC
TRBV6-2/TRBV6-3	21	-	-	TRBJ2-5	CASSYSSASREHLYNEETQYF	TGTGCCAGCAGTTACTCGAGTGCAAGCAGGGAGCACCTTTACAACGAAGAGACCCAGTACTTC
TRBV7-2	16	-	TRBD2	TRBJ2-2	CASSLVGRGGTGELFF	TGTGCCAGCAGCTTAGTTGGACGGGGGGGCACCGGGGAGCTGTTTTTT
TRBV4-3	13	few	-	TRBJ1-1	CASCARGGTEAFF	TGCGCCAGCTGCGCGCGGGGGGGCACTGAAGCTTTCTTT
TRBV5-1	15	many	TRBD2	TRBJ2-3	CASSPLGTSGDTQYF	TGCGCCAGCAGTCCTCTCGGGACTAGCGGGGATACGCAGTATTTT
TRBV7-9	15	many	TRBD2	TRBJ2-5	CASSLGAGGDETQYF	TGTGCCAGCAGCTTAGGCGCGGGGGGTGACGAGACCCAGTACTTC
TRBV20-1	14	many	-	TRBJ1-1	CSARTIQGTTEAFF	TGCAGTGCTAGAACTATACAGGGTACCACTGAAGCTTTCTTT
TRBV18	15	few	TRBD1	TRBJ2-2	CASSSGTGWTGELFF	TGTGCCAGCTCATCCGGGACAGGATGGACCGGGGAGCTGTTTTTT
TRBV7-9	14	many	-	TRBJ1-2	CASSRGETAYGYTF	TGTGCCAGCAGCCGAGGCGAGACAGCATATGGCTACACCTTC
TRBV15	15	-	-	TRBJ1-2	CATSRAANGLGGYTF	TGTGCCACCAGCAGAGCGGCGAACGGGCTCGGTGGCTACACCTTC
TRBV9	14	many	-	TRBJ2-6	CASSVAIGANVLTF	TGTGCCAGCAGCGTAGCCATCGGGGCCAACGTCCTGACTTTC
TRBV20-1	16	few	TRBD2	TRBJ2-2	CCARSGTSGNTGELFF	TGCTGTGCTAGATCCGGGACTAGCGGGAACACCGGGGAGCTGTTTTTT
TRBV10-3	15	-	TRBD1	TRBJ2-3	CAISPDRGATDTQYF	TGTGCCATCAGTCCTGACAGGGGTGCCACAGATACGCAGTATTTT
TRBV20-1	13	few	-	TRBJ1-5	CSARRDINQPQHF	TGCAGTGCTAGAAGGGATATCAATCAGCCCCAGCATTTT
TRBV5-1	15	many	-	TRBJ2-7	CASSPLQGSSYEQYF	TGCGCCAGCAGCCCCTTACAGGGAAGCTCCTACGAGCAGTACTTC
TRBV5-6	15	-	TRBD1	TRBJ1-2	CASSFGQGAYYGYTF	TGTGCCAGCAGCTTTGGACAGGGGGCTTACTATGGCTACACCTTC
TRBV18	16	few	-	TRBJ1-4	CASSPRSGSLNEKLFF	TGTGCCAGCTCACCACGATCCGGGTCGCTTAATGAAAAACTGTTTTTT
TRBV19	13	-	-	TRBJ1-2	CASSRNRRDGYTF	TGTGCCAGTAGTAGGAACAGACGGGATGGCTACACCTTC
TRBV7-2	13	few	TRBD2	TRBJ2-3	CAIRGGWVDTQYF	TGTGCCATCCGGGGGGGGTGGGTAGATACGCAGTATTTT
TRBV29-1	13	few	-	TRBJ2-4	CSVEVGGKNIQYF	TGCAGCGTTGAAGTAGGGGGCAAAAACATTCAGTACTTC